Following are 17 T cell receptor beta chains from one sample sequenced in a study of response to subunit inactivated influenza vaccine. TCRdb called the RT-PCR reads again in MiXCR, with one record for every CDR3 protein. Of under 200,000 distinct CDR3 sequences detected, about 10% appear once; the ten largest clones hold about a third. The sequenced sample was CD8+ T cells sorted from PBMCs, obtained 23 months after vaccination. These receptors were taken from a man aged 45 to 70 who received an inactivated influenza vaccine.

The table lists this clonotype with a few counts. The chain joins TRBV24-1 to TRBJ2-1; the D is unclear. Trimming took off 7 bases at V and 3 bases at J, with 6 bases between the two ends. Per the germline V gene, CDR1 is KGHDR and CDR2 is SFDVKD. The CDR3 covers 12 residues. CDR3 DNA sequence: TGTGCCACCAGCGCTAGCTACAATGAGCAGTTCTTC. As protein: CATSASYNEQFF.

This clonotype has a handful of counts. CDR3 amino acids: CASSLGVVNTEAFF. As DNA, the CDR3 is TGTGCCAGCAGCTTGGGGGTTGTGAACACTGAAGCTTTCTTT. The rearrangement uses TRBV7-8 and TRBJ1-1; a weak D match, TRBD1 (5 bases). The CDR3 covers 14 residues. Trimming left V 3 bases short and J 0 bases short, with 8 bases between. Germline CDR1 SGHVS, CDR2 FQNEAQ.

As for this clonotype: A read error may explain this, as a much larger clone is one base away. The chain recombines TRBV4-2 with TRBJ2-4; 7 bases line up with TRBD1. The CDR3 covers 16 residues. Germline-derived CDR1 and CDR2 are LGHNA and YNFKEQ. The CDR3 DNA follows: TGTGCCAGCAGGCAAGATCGACAGGGCTTAGAAAACATTCAGTACTTC. It specifies CASRQDRQGLENIQYF.

This clonotype was observed many times. The rearrangement joins TRBV28 to TRBJ2-3; D call uncertain. There are 18 residues in the CDR3. The ends were cut back, 3 bases at V and 4 bases at J, with 23 bases in the middle. CDR1 and CDR2 from the germline V gene are MDHEN and SYDVKM. As DNA, the CDR3 is TGTGCCAGCAGTTTCCCCCCGGGCCAAGAAATTGGGGCAGATACGCAGTATTTT. Its protein is CASSFPPGQEIGADTQYF.

Ten or more counts support this clonotype. This chain uses TRBV28 with TRBJ2-5, with a weak D call TRBD2 (6 bases). Trimming removed 0 bases from V and 1 base from J, with 12 bases in between. Germline CDR1 and CDR2: MDHEN and SYDVKM. The CDR3 runs 16 residues. CDR3 coding DNA: TGTGCCAGCAGTTTATGGTTGGGACTTATCCAAGAGACCCAGTACTTC. Its protein is CASSLWLGLIQETQYF. The variable domain in full, with the rest retrieved from reference TRBV28 and TRBJ2-5, is DVKVTQSSRYLVKRTGEKVFLECVQDMDHENMFWYRQDPGLGLRLIYFSYDVKMKEKGDIPEGYSVSREKKERFSLILESASTNQTSMYLCASSLWLGLIQETQYFGPGTRLLVL.

The table lists this clonotype with a few counts. The chain carries TRBV19 and TRBJ2-3, with 9 bases that match TRBD2. The CDR3 length is 14 residues. V lost 4 bases to trimming and J lost 5 bases; unmatched junction nucleotides: 4. Germline CDR1 reads LNHDA; CDR2 reads SQIVND (reference sequence). This chain's CDR3 is CASSTGLAGDTQYF. In nucleotides, the CDR3 is TGTGCCAGTAGTACGGGACTAGCCGGAGATACGCAGTATTTT.

This clonotype was seen more than once but under ten times. The rearrangement joins TRBV11-2 to TRBJ2-7, with 9 bases identical to TRBD2. V shed 0 bases, J shed 7 bases, and the junction held 7 bases outside the gene matches. Germline assignment: CDR1 SGHAT and CDR2 FQNNGV. The CDR3 is made up of 15 amino acids. Here the CDR3 reads CASSLEAGGGGEQYF. The DNA for the CDR3 is TGTGCCAGCAGCTTAGAAGCGGGAGGAGGAGGGGAGCAGTACTTC. Variable domain in full (rest from reference TRBV11-2 and TRBJ2-7): EAGVAQSPRYKIIEKRQSVAFWCNPISGHATLYWYQQILGQGPKLLIQFQNNGVVDDSQLPKDRFSAERLKGVDSTLKIQPAKLEDSAVYLCASSLEAGGGGEQYFGPGTRLTVT.

Worth noting for this clonotype: At one end, the junction sequence differs from germline, possibly due to a read error. The rearrangement uses TRBV11-2 and TRBJ2-1, with 14 bases that match TRBD2. The CDR3 extends over 17 amino acids. Germline loops: CDR1 SGHAT, CDR2 FQNNGV. The CDR3 DNA follows: TGTGCCAGCAGCTTCGGACTAGCGGGAGGAGCCTTAAATGAGAAGTTCTTC. Amino acids: CASSFGLAGGALNEKFF.

This clonotype was counted many times. The chain is built from TRBV25-1 and TRBJ1-4; perhaps TRBD1 as D (5 bases). This CDR3 is built from 16 residues. Per the germline V gene, CDR1 is MGHDK and CDR2 is SYGVNS. The germline V and J ends were trimmed by 6 bases and 5 bases, with 19 bases remaining between them. The CDR3 reads CASSPVGLLNNEKLFF. The CDR3 nucleotides are TGTGCCAGCAGCCCGGTGGGACTTCTCAACAATGAAAAACTGTTTTTT.

This clonotype was counted only a few times. The chain couples TRBV20-1 to TRBJ2-7; 13 bases agree with TRBD2. Germline V gene data show CDR1 as DFQATT and CDR2 as SNEGSKA (reference sequence). V was pared by 0 bases and J by 2 bases, with 7 bases of the junction left unmatched. CDR3 length equals 17 residues. The CDR3 region is CSARDGGLAGLTYEQYF. In nucleotides, the CDR3 is TGCAGTGCTAGAGATGGGGGACTAGCGGGACTGACCTACGAGCAGTACTTC.

V gene TRBV28 combines with J gene TRBJ2-3, with no clear D. Per germline, CDR1 MDHEN and CDR2 SYDVKM. Trimming took off 2 bases at V and 3 bases at J, with 9 bases between the two ends. The CDR3 spans 14 residues. CDR3 sequence: CASSLGVPTDTQYF. The DNA of the CDR3 is TGTGCCAGCAGTTTAGGAGTTCCGACAGATACGCAGTATTTT.

For the CDR3, the DNA is TGTGCCAGCAGTTACCGGGACAGGAGCTCCTACGAGCAGTACTTC. This gives the protein CASSYRDRSSYEQYF. The rearrangement joins TRBV6-5 to TRBJ2-7, with 8 nucleotides matching TRBD1. J was trimmed by 0 bases and V by 2 bases; bases with no gene match: 3. CDR1 is MNHEY, CDR2 SVGAGI, per germline. This CDR3 comprises 15 residues.

This clonotype was seen only a few times. The chain is built from TRBV7-8 and TRBJ2-2; 9 bases agree with TRBD1. The V and J ends lost 4 bases and 10 bases, in that order; junction bases with no gene match: 4. The CDR3 runs to 13 residues. CDR1 and CDR2 (germline): SGHVS, FQNEAQ. The CDR3 loop is CASSSTGGKELFF. The CDR3 DNA sequence: TGTGCCAGCAGCTCGACAGGGGGGAAGGAGCTGTTTTTT.

The V and J genes are TRBV15 and TRBJ1-3; possible D gene TRBD1, 5 bases. The CDR3 is 16 residues long. V was shortened by 4 bases and J by 0 bases, with 13 bases between the two germline ends. The germline V gene encodes CDR1 LNHNV and CDR2 YYDKDF (reference sequence). The CDR3 sequence: CATSTRQGSSGNTIYF. The CDR3, as DNA: TGTGCCACCAGCACTCGGCAGGGCAGCTCTGGAAACACCATATATTTT. Full variable domain (rest looked up from reference TRBV15 and TRBJ1-3): DAMVIQNPRYQVTQFGKPVTLSCSQTLNHNVMYWYQQKSSQAPKLLFHYYDKDFNNEADTPDNFQSRRPNTSFCFLDIRSPGLGDTAMYLCATSTRQGSSGNTIYFGEGSWLTVV.

J is TRBJ2-7 and V is TRBV28; D is perhaps TRBD2 (6 bases). Between the trimmed V and J ends, which lost 7 bases and 0 bases, there was a span of 10 bases. The CDR3 length is 13 residues. Germline V gene lookup returns CDR1 MDHEN and CDR2 SYDVKM. The CDR3 region has the DNA TGTGCCAGCAACCCCGGGAGCTCCTACGAGCAGTACTTC. Its protein is CASNPGSSYEQYF.

This clonotype was recorded a few times. The chain combines TRBV28 with TRBJ1-1; D is undetermined. This CDR3 has 12 residues. V lost 3 bases, J lost 8 bases, and 10 bases lay in between. Germline V gene sequence: CDR1 MDHEN, CDR2 SYDVKM. CDR3 loop: CASSFRVLEAFF. CDR3 sequence (DNA): TGTGCCAGCAGTTTTCGGGTTTTAGAAGCTTTCTTT.

The chain links TRBV12-3 or TRBV12-4 to TRBJ1-1; TRBD1 might be the D (5 bases). The CDR3 extends over 13 amino acids. Trimming took off 6 bases at V and 1 base at J, with 9 bases between the two ends. This CDR3 reads CASSAGWNTEAFF. CDR3 in DNA: TGTGCCAGCAGCGCAGGGTGGAACACTGAAGCTTTCTTT.